The rows below give T cell receptor beta chains drawn from one sample of a study of T cell responses to AZD1222 COVID-19 vaccine. Using immunoSEQ multiplex PCR, the repertoire was profiled, and TCRdb retains in-frame clones only, with some absent. The repertoire consists of 150,000 to 200,000 clones, with approximately 91% occurring once and the leading ten covering around 1.2%. The source material was peripheral blood, sampled 28 days after the second AZD1222 dose. These receptors originate from an adult who received the AZD1222 COVID-19 vaccine. The conserved cysteine and the conserved F or W are not part of the CDR3 here. The size entry is marked missing in some rows and otherwise reads once, few, many or a size class.

>once|TRBJ2-3|TRBV5-1
ASSLGILAGEADTQY
>-|TRBJ2-5|TRBV2
ASSFQGGEETQY
>-|TRBJ2-1|TRBV5-8
ASRRGLAGGDNEQF
>-|TRBJ2-1|TRBV5-1
ASSAGTGGPYNEQF
>-|TRBJ1-1|TRBV3-1/TRBV3-2
ASSQGYTEAF
>-|TRBJ1-5|TRBV27
ASSLSAYSNQPQH
>-|TRBJ2-7|TRBV27
ASSLSNSGEQY
>-|TRBJ1-2|TRBV19
ASSDGTGAKYYGYT
>-|TRBJ2-5|TRBV7-2
ATRRDRNQETQY
>once|TRBJ2-3|TRBV7-9
ASSIRGREEVDTQY
>-|TRBJ1-1|TRBV5-1
ASSFAGTNTEAF
>-|TRBJ1-3|TRBV19
ASSMGNGNTIY
>few|TRBJ1-5|TRBV5-6
ASSFRGQGQPQH
>once|TRBJ2-7|TRBV4-1
ASGARSEGYEQY
>-|TRBJ1-2|TRBV7-9
ASSTDGLTNYGYT
>-|TRBJ1-2|TRBV6-1
ASSESRVGGYT
>-|TRBJ1-2|TRBV7-9
ASSLAGGANYGYT
>-|TRBJ1-3|TRBV24-1
ATSDSPTGNTIY
>-|TRBJ2-1|TRBV5-1
ASSLLEGNNEQF
>-|TRBJ2-2|TRBV28
ASNAPWDTGELF
>-|TRBJ2-1|TRBV27
ASSRFRTSVNEQF
>-|TRBJ1-3|TRBV29-1
SVETGDGNTIY
>-|TRBJ1-6|TRBV15
ATSRADGTGSFNSPLH
>-|TRBJ2-1|TRBV7-8
ASSPRLAGTGNEQF
>once|TRBJ2-1|TRBV4-2
ASSQTSAGGPANEQF
>once|TRBJ2-1|TRBV4-1
ASSQEKRDSYNEQF
>-|TRBJ2-7|TRBV10-3
AISGITGTSGGAHEQY
>-|TRBJ2-1|TRBV5-5
ASSSGTGGYNEQF
>-|TRBJ2-7|TRBV5-1
ASSLATVGYEQY
>-|TRBJ1-6|TRBV6-1
ASSEQYGSNSPLH
>-|TRBJ2-7|TRBV7-9
ASSPSKPREGSYEQY
>-|TRBJ2-5|TRBV5-1
ASSLAGVKGETQY
>-|TRBJ2-1|TRBV9
ASSVWDYPQF
>-|TRBJ2-5|TRBV19
ASSILGVVRSLGARPETQY
>-|TRBJ2-7|TRBV12-3/TRBV12-4
ASGVPYEQY
>-|TRBJ2-2|TRBV6-5
ASSQDRGGLGELF